This T cell receptor beta chain derives from a study of blood T cell repertoires in COVID-19. The wider study: Spain, Italy and the United States supplied samples that represented acute and convalescent COVID-19. Sources were T cells, B-cell-depleted T cells, or PBMCs; the material itself was cDNA or gDNA.

Profiling relied on immunoSEQ multiplex PCR, and the TCRdb table lists in-frame clones only, not all of them. The profile covers 200,000 or so clones, with roughly 83% appearing a single time and 1.3% taken by the ten largest. Germline loops: CDR1 SEHNR, CDR2 FQNEAQ (reference sequence). With 5 bases clipped from V and 3 bases from J, the junction kept 18 bases outside the gene matches. The CDR3 covers 18 residues. Those who participated ranged in age from about 18 to 89 years and resided in 20 to 25 US areas. Self-reported history from a screening survey and questionnaire set each donor's cohort. Specimen: PBMCs or T cells enriched from blood (not recorded which). This chain links TRBV7-9 with TRBJ1-2, with 7 bases fitting TRBD1. This TCR derives from a middle-aged woman with acute COVID-19. The CDR3 loop is CASSRRRDRETIYYGYTF. In nucleotides, the CDR3 is TGTGCCAGCAGCCGACGGAGGGACAGAGAAACTATTTACTATGGCTACACCTTC.